What follows are 3 T cell receptor beta chains derived from one specimen sequenced in a study of T cells in Graves' hyperthyroidism and ophthalmopathy. Using RNA transcripts as the source, TCR beta CDR3 regions were amplified. The HTBI primer set served for first-round RT-PCR of the TCR CDR3. A single record per CDR3 protein comes from TCRdb applying MiXCR to the multiplex PCR reads. The sample holds nearly 750,000 distinct CDR3 sequences, 30% to 40% seen once. Material for sequencing was blood. These receptors were taken from a woman aged 40-49 years with Graves' hyperthyroidism.

This clonotype came up many times. The chain recombines TRBV29-1 with TRBJ1-1, with D perhaps TRBD1 (6 bases). The CDR3 is made up of 13 amino acids. Deletions cut 3 bases from V and 7 bases from J, with 15 bases between. The germline gives CDR1 SQVTM, CDR2 ANQGSEA. The CDR3 nucleotides are TGCAGCGTTGATTTTCAGGGGCATATTGAAGCTTTCTTT. Translated: CSVDFQGHIEAFF.

The chain is built from TRBV7-2 and TRBJ2-2; D not certain. CDR1 and CDR2 from the germline V gene are SGHTA and FQGNSA. This CDR3 region has 10 residues. V shed 5 bases and J shed 9 bases, with 4 bases lying between them. This chain's CDR3 is CASSSRELFF. The CDR3 bases are TGTGCCAGCAGCAGCAGGGAGCTGTTTTTT.

V usage is TRBV19 and J usage is TRBJ1-1; 8 nucleotides agree with TRBD1. CDR1 is LNHDA, CDR2 SQIVND, per germline (reference sequence). CDR3 length: 15 amino acids. The V and J ends lost 5 bases and 3 bases, in that order; junction bases with no gene match: 8. The CDR3 nucleotides read TGTGCCAGTAGTCAGGGGGCGAACGGCTACACTGAAGCTTTCTTT. Its translation: CASSQGANGYTEAFF.